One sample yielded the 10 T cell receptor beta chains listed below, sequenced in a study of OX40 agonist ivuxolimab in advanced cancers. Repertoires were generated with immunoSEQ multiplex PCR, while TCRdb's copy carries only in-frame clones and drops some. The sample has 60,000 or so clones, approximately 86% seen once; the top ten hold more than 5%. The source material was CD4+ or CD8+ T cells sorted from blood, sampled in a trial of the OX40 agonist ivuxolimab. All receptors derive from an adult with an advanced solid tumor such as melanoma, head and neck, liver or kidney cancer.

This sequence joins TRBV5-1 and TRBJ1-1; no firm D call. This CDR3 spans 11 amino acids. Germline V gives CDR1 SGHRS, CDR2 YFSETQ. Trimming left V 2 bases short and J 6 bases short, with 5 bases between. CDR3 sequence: CASSLGPEAFF. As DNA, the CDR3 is TGCGCCAGCAGCTTAGGTCCTGAAGCTTTCTTT.

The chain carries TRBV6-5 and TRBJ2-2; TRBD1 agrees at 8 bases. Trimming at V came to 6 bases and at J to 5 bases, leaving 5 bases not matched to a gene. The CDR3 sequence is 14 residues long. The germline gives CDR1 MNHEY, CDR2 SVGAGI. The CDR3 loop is CASSPGQATGELFF. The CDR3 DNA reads TGTGCCAGCAGCCCGGGACAGGCTACCGGGGAGCTGTTTTTT.

CDR3 residues: CASSLTSGTGRETQYF. In nucleotides, the CDR3 is TGCGCCAGCAGCTTGACTAGCGGGACAGGACGAGAGACCCAGTACTTC. The chain employs TRBV5-1 and TRBJ2-5; TRBD2 agrees at 10 bases. The CDR3 runs 16 residues. From germline, CDR1 is SGHRS and CDR2 YFSETQ. The J segment lost 4 bases and the V segment lost 1 base, leaving 7 bases of the junction unmatched.

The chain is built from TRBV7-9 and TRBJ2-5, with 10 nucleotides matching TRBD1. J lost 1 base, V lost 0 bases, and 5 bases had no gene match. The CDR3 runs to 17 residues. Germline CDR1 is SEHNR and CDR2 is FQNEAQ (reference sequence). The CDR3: CASSLALTGGSQETQYF. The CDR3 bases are TGTGCCAGCAGCTTAGCCCTGACAGGGGGCAGCCAAGAGACCCAGTACTTC.

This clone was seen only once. CDR3 nucleotide sequence: TGTGCCAGCAGCTTAAGGCCTAGCGGGGGTCTGGGGACCCAGTACTTC. Its translation: CASSLRPSGGLGTQYF. The genes are TRBV7-2 and TRBJ2-5; 10 nucleotides agree with TRBD2. CDR3 length: 16 amino acids. The germline gives CDR1 SGHTA, CDR2 FQGNSA. The V and J ends lost 2 bases and 7 bases, in that order; junction bases with no gene match: 10.

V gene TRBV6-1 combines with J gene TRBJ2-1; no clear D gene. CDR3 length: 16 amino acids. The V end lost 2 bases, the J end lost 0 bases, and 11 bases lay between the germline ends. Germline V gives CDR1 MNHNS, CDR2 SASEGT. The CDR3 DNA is TGTGCCAGCAGTGAATGGGCAGTCACCTCCTACAATGAGCAGTTCTTC. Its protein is CASSEWAVTSYNEQFF.

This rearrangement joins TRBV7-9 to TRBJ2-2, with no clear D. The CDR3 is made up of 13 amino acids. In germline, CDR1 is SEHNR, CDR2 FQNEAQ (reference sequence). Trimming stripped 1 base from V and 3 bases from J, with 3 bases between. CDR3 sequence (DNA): TGTGCCAGCAGCTTAGAGTACACCGGGGAGCTGTTTTTT. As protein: CASSLEYTGELFF.

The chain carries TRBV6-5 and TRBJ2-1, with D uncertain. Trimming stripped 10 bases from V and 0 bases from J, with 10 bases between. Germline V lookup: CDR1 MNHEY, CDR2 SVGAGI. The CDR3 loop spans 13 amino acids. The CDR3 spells CATRVYSYNEQFF. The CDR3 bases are TGTGCCACCCGCGTTTACTCCTACAATGAGCAGTTCTTC.

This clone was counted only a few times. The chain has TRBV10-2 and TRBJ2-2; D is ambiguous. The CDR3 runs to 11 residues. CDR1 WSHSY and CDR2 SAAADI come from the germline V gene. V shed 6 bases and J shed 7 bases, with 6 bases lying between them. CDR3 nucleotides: TGCGCCAGCAGGCTATACGGGGAGCTGTTTTTT. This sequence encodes CASRLYGELFF.

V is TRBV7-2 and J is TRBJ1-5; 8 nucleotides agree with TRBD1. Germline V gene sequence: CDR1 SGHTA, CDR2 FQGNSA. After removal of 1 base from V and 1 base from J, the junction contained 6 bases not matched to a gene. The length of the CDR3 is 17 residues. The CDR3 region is CASSLVQGARSNQPQHF. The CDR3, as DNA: TGTGCCAGCAGCTTAGTTCAGGGGGCGCGGAGCAATCAGCCCCAGCATTTT.